This T cell receptor beta chain was documented in a study of blood T cell repertoires in COVID-19. Study as a whole: PBMCs, B-cell-depleted T cells, or T cells provided the cDNA or gDNA that made up the material.

V was cut by 1 base and J by 1 base, with 8 bases left in between. Germline V lookup: CDR1 LGHDT, CDR2 YNNKEL (reference sequence). This CDR3 is built from 15 residues. In the authors' methods: Amplification with reference gene primers provided the estimates of nucleated cell counts. Sequencing was performed with immunoSEQ multiplex PCR; in TCRdb, only in-frame clones are kept and a portion is missing. V and J calls plus clone size are reproduced from that table; the DNA served to infer D and trimming. Among tens of thousands of clones listed, about 90% were seen once. This receptor was taken from a human donor with active COVID-19. The donor label of this sample is uncertain. V gene TRBV3-1 (or the pseudogene TRBV3-2) combines with J gene TRBJ1-3; tentatively, D is TRBD1 (6 bases). Sequencing was carried out using peripheral blood. CDR3 DNA: TGTGCCAGCAGCCAAGTCGGGACATCTGGAAACACCATATATTTT. Translated: CASSQVGTSGNTIYF.